The next 8 T cell receptor beta chains were all read from a single sample in a study of blood T cell repertoires in COVID-19. TCRdb's copy holds only in-frame clones and misses some; the assay was immunoSEQ multiplex PCR. Among over 450,000 clones listed, about 89% were seen once. Sequencing was done on a sample of peripheral blood. The receptors shown here come from a woman in her forties or fifties with COVID-19, enrolled during active disease.

This rearrangement joins TRBV2 to TRBJ2-7, with D perhaps matching TRBD1 (6 bases). The CDR3 consists of 12 residues. Trimming stripped 9 bases from V and 7 bases from J, with 16 bases between. Germline V gene sequence: CDR1 SNHLY, CDR2 FYNNEI. DNA of the CDR3: TGTGCCAGTGACAGGCCCTTGAGGGAGCAGTACTTC. This codes for CASDRPLREQYF.

The J gene is TRBJ2-5, the V gene TRBV7-6, with TRBD2 matching 9 bases. Germline assignment: CDR1 SGHVS and CDR2 FNYEAQ. With 3 bases clipped from V and 7 bases from J, the junction kept 6 bases outside the gene matches. CDR3 length: 14 amino acids. CDR3 DNA sequence: TGTGCCAGCAGCTTTAGCGGGGGTGAGGGGACCCAGTACTTC. This translates into CASSFSGGEGTQYF.

This chain links TRBV7-9 with TRBJ1-5; D is ambiguous. Trimming cost V 3 bases and J 11 bases, with 14 bases left between them. The germline gives CDR1 SEHNR, CDR2 FQNEAQ (reference sequence). This CDR3 is 13 amino acids long. CDR3: CASSFGPAVAQHF. CDR3 sequence (DNA): TGTGCCAGCAGCTTTGGGCCAGCCGTAGCCCAGCATTTT.

This clone has a handful of counts. The chain joins TRBV4-2 to TRBJ1-3; a weak D match, TRBD1 (6 bases). Trimming cost V 0 bases and J 4 bases, with 16 bases left between them. The CDR3 totals 17 residues. Germline loops: CDR1 LGHNA, CDR2 YNFKEQ. The CDR3 loop reads CASSQDPTGSAGNTIYF. The CDR3 coding sequence is TGTGCCAGCAGCCAAGATCCTACAGGGTCAGCGGGAAACACCATATATTTT.

V gene TRBV30 combines with J gene TRBJ2-3; 8 bases are a match to TRBD1. Germline-derived CDR1 and CDR2 are GTSNPN and SVGIG (reference sequence). The V and J ends lost 5 bases and 3 bases, in that order; junction bases with no gene match: 1. The CDR3 extends over 12 amino acids. The CDR3 sequence is CAWDRGTDTQYF. The CDR3 region has the DNA TGTGCCTGGGACAGGGGAACAGATACGCAGTATTTT. Combining the CDR3 with reference TRBV30 and TRBJ2-3 gives the whole variable domain SQTIHQWPATLVQPVGSPLSLECTVEGTSNPNLYWYRQAAGRGLQLLFYSVGIGQISSEVPQNLSASRPQDRQFILSSKKLLLSDSGFYLCAWDRGTDTQYFGPGTRLTVL.

The gene calls are TRBV3-1 (or the pseudogene TRBV3-2) and TRBJ1-5, with 7 bases matching TRBD1. There are 17 residues in the CDR3. Per the germline V gene, CDR1 is LGHDT and CDR2 is YNNKEL (reference sequence). V dropped 0 bases and J dropped 3; count of bases not matched to a gene: 8. CDR3 in DNA: TGTGCCAGCAGCCAAGAGGGAAGGGGGCGAGACAATCAGCCCCAGCATTTT. Translation gives CASSQEGRGRDNQPQHF.

The gene calls are TRBV12-5 and TRBJ1-3; 9 bases line up with TRBD1. The CDR3 sequence is 14 residues long. Germline loops: CDR1 LGHNT, CDR2 FRNRAP. After removal of 5 bases from V and 6 bases from J, the junction contained 5 bases not matched to a gene. CDR3 sequence: CASGPGTGPNTIYF. The CDR3 DNA is TGTGCTAGTGGTCCAGGGACAGGGCCAAACACCATATATTTT. Drawing the rest from reference TRBV12-5 and TRBJ1-3, the complete variable domain is DARVTQTPRHKVTEMGQEVTMRCQPILGHNTVFWYRQTMMQGLELLAYFRNRAPLDDSGMPKDRFSAEMPDATLATLKIQPSEPRDSAVYFCASGPGTGPNTIYFGEGSWLTVV.

The rearrangement joins TRBV6-4 to TRBJ1-4; D unclear. Per germline, CDR1 MRHNA and CDR2 SNTAGT. The CDR3 has 14 residues. V was trimmed by 7 bases and J by 0 bases, leaving 9 bases between them. The CDR3 DNA sequence: TGTGCCAGCAAGCGAGAGGCAACTAATGAAAAACTGTTTTTT. Its translation: CASKREATNEKLFF.